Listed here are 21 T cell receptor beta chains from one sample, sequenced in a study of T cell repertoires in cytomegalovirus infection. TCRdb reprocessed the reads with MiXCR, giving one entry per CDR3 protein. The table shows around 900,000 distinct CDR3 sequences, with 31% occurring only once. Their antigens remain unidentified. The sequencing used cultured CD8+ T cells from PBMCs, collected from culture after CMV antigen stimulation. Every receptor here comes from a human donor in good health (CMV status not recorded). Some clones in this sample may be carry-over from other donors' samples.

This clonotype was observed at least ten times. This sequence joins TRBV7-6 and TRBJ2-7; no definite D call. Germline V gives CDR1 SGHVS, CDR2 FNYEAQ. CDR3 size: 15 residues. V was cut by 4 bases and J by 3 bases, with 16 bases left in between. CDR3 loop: CASSSTPRGSYEQYF. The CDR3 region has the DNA TGTGCCAGCAGCTCCACCCCCCGCGGCAGCTACGAGCAGTACTTC.

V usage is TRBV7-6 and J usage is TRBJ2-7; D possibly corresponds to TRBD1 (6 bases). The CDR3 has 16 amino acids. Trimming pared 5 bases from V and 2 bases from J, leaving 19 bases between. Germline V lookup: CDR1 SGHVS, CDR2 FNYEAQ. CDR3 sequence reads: CASSKVAGVNPYEQYF. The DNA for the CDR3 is TGTGCCAGCAGCAAAGTCGCAGGGGTGAATCCCTACGAGCAGTACTTC.

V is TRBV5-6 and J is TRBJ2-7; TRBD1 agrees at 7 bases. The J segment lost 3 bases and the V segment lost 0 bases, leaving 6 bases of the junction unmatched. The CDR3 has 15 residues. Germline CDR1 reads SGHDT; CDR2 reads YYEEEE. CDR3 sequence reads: CASSLDWTGGYEQYV. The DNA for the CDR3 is TGTGCCAGCAGCTTGGATTGGACAGGAGGCTACGAGCAGTACGTC.

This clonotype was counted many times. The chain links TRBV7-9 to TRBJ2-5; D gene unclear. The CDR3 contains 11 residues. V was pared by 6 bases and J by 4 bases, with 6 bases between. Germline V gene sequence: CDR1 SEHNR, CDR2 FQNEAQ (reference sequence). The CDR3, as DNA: TGTGCCAGCAGGTCGTCAGAGACCCAGTACTTC. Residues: CASRSSETQYF. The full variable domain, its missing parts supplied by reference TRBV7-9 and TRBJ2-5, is DTGVSQNPRHKITKRGQNVTFRCDPISEHNRLYWYRQTLGQGPEFLTYFQNEAQLEKSRLLSDRFSAERPKGSFSTLEIQRTEQGDSAMYLCASRSSETQYFGPGTRLLVL.

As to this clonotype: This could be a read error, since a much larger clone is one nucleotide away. This CDR3 reads CASSSALSQETQYF. The CDR3 DNA reads as TGTGCCAGCAGCTCAGCGCTGAGTCAAGAGACCCAGTACTTC. The J gene is TRBJ2-5, the V gene TRBV7-6, with no clear D. The CDR3 has 14 residues. The V end lost 4 bases, the J end lost 2 bases, and 11 bases lay between the germline ends. From germline, CDR1 is SGHVS and CDR2 FNYEAQ.

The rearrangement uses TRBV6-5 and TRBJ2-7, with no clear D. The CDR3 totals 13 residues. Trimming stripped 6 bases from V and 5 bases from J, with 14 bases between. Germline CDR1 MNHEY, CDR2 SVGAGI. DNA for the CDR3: TGTGCCAGCAGCAACAAGGAAGACAACGAGCAGTACGTC. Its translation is CASSNKEDNEQYV.

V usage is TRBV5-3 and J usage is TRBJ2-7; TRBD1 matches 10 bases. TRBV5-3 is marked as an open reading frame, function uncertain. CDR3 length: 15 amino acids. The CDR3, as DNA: TGTGCCAGCAGCTCGGGACAGGGGTCCACCTACGAGCAGTACGTC. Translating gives CASSSGQGSTYEQYV.

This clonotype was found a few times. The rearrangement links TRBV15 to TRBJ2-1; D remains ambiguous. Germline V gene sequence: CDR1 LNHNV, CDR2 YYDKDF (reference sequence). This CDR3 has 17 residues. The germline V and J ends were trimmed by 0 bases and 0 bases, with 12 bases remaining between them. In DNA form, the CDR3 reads TGTGCCACCAGCAGAGATCGAGCAGACCTCTCCTACAATGAGCAGTTCTTC. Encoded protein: CATSRDRADLSYNEQFF.

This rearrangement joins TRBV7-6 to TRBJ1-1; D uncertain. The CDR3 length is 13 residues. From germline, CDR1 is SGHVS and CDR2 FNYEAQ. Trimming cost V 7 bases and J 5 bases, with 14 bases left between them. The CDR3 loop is CASTFTVGTEAFF. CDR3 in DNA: TGTGCCAGCACCTTTACAGTGGGGACTGAAGCTTTCTTT.

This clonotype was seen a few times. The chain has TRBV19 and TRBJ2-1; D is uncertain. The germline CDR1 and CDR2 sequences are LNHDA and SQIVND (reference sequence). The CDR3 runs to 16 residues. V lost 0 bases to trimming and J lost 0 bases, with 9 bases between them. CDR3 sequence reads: CASSIEGFSSYNEQFF. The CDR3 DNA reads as TGTGCCAGTAGTATAGAAGGGTTTTCCTCCTACAATGAGCAGTTCTTC.

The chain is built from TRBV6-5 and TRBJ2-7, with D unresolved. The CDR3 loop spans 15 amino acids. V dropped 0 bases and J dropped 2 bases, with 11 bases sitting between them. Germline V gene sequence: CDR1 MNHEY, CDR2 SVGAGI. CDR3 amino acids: CASSYSTLAPYEQYF. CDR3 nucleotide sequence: TGTGCCAGCAGTTACTCGACCCTCGCCCCCTACGAGCAGTACTTC.

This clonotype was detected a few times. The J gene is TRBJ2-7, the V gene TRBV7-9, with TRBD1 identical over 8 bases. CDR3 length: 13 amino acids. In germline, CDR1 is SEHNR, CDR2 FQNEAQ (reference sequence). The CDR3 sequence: CASSDGTGYAQYV. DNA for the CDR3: TGTGCCAGCAGCGACGGGACAGGATACGCGCAGTACGTC.

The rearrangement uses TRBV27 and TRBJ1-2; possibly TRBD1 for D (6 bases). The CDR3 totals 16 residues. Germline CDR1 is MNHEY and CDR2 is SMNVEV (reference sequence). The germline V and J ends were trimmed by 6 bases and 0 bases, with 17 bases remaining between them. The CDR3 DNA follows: TGTGCCAGCAGCCACTCGAAGGGGGGCCCTAACTATGGCTACACCTTC. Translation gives CASSHSKGGPNYGYTF.

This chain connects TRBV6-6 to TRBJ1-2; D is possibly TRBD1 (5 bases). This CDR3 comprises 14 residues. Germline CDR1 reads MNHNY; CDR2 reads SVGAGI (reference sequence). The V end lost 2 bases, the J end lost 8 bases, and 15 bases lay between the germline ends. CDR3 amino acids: CASSYPGGREGYTF. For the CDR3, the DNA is TGTGCCAGCAGTTACCCGGGGGGTAGAGAGGGCTACACCTTC.

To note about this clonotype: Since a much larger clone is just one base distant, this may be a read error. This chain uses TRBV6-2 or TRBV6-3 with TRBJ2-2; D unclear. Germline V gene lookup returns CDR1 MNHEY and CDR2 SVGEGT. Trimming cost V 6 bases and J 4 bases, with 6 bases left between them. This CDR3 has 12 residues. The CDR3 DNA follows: TGTGCCAGCAGGGGTTTCACCGGGGAGCTGTTTTTT. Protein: CASRGFTGELFF.

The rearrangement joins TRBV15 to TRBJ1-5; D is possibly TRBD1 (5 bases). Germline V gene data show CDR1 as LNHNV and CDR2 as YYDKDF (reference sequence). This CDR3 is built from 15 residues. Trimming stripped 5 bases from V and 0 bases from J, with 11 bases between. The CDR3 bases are TGTGCCACCAGCCTTGACAGAGATAGCAATCAGCCCCAGCATTTT. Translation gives CATSLDRDSNQPQHF.

CDR3: CASSYPPSGYQETQYF. The CDR3, as DNA: TGTGCCAGCAGTTACCCGCCTAGCGGGTACCAAGAGACCCAGTACTTC. The chain employs TRBV28 and TRBJ2-5, with TRBD2 matching 8 bases. The trim removed 4 bases at V and 0 bases at J, leaving 7 bases unmatched. The CDR3 spans 16 residues. Germline CDR1 and CDR2: MDHEN and SYDVKM.

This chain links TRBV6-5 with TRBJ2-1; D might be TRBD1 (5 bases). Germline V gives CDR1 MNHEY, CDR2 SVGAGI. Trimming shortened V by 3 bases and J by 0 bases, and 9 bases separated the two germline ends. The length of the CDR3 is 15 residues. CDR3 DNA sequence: TGTGCCAGCAGTTATTCGACAGACTCCTACAATGAGCAGTTCTTC. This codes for CASSYSTDSYNEQFF.

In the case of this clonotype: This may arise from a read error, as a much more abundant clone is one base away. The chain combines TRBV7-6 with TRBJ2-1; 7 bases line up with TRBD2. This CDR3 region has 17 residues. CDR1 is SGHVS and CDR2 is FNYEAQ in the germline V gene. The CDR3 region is CASGLEVPAGPYNEQFF. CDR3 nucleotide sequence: TGTGCCAGCGGCTTAGAAGTTCCAGCGGGACCCTACAATGAGCAGTTCTTC. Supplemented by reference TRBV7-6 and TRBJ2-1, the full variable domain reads GAGVSQSPRYKVTKRGQDVALRCDPISGHVSLYWYRQALGQGPEFLTYFNYEAQQDKSGLPNDRFSAERPEGSISTLTIQRTEQRDSAMYRCASGLEVPAGPYNEQFFGPGTRLTVL.

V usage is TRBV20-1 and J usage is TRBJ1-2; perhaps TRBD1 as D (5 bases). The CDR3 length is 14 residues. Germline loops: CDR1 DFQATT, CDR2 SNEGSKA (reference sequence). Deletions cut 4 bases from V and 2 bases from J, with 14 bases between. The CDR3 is CSAITRVLNYGYTF. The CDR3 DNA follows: TGCAGTGCTATTACCAGGGTTCTAAACTATGGCTACACCTTC.

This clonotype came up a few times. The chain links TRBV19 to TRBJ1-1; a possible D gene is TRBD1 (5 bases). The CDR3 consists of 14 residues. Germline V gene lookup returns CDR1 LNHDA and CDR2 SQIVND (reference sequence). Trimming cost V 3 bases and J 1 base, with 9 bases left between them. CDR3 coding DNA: TGTGCCAGTAGTATCGGGACTTCGAACACTGAAGCTTTCTTT. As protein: CASSIGTSNTEAFF.